This T cell receptor (beta chain) stems from a study of blood T cell repertoires in COVID-19 (dated by TCRdb to 2020 to 2022). Study-level background: Samples covering the acute and convalescent phases of COVID-19 were provided by collaborators in the United States, Italy and Spain. A de-identified subject ID, COVID-19 status, age in years and sex were almost always included in the sample metadata. The material from the prospective study consisted of cDNA or gDNA derived from T cells, B-cell-depleted T cells, or PBMCs. Where HLA class I and class II types were available, the types were taken from metadata supplied by the sample provider, not from assay-based typing. The dataset comprised deeply sampled blood TCRbeta repertoires from subjects exposed to, actively infected with, or recovered from COVID-19. The samples were drawn from the first 160 participants of the ongoing ImmuneRACE study and from over 950 subjects provided by 6 global collaborators. The repertoires were made available in a free public database intended to serve as a resource for research on the immune response to SARS-CoV-2. Here is what the overall study found, with its caveats: The amount of clinical and demographic metadata varied by source and participant and was provided uncurated.

To note about this clone: Its antigen is still unknown. No much larger clonotype is one base removed from it; base qualities were not supplied.

TCRbeta CDR3 regions were amplified from genomic DNA by means of the immunoSEQ Assay, a bias-controlled multiplex PCR. The paper's processing steps were these. The number of nucleated cells in each sample was estimated from the amplification of reference gene primers within the assay. Sequence reads were collapsed and filtered to measure the absolute abundance of every unique TCRbeta CDR3 rearrangement. Productive Simpson clonality was computed per sample as the square root of Simpson's diversity index over productive rearrangements. Held by TCRdb, this immuneACCESS table contains in-frame sequences only and omits some clones. Under half of the omission traces to an unresolved V gene where checked; the cause of the rest is unknown. The V and J calls and clone size are taken from that table; D and trimming were inferred from the DNA. Present in this sample are 200,000 to 250,000 clones, more than 80% of which were seen just once. Approximately 9.2% of the sample is held by the ten biggest clonotypes.

In the prospective study, participants were roughly 18 to 100 years old, resided in 24 geographic areas of the United States, and were enrolled through a virtual design. In the prospective study, participants were assigned to cohorts based on the clinical history participants reported in a screening survey and a study questionnaire. ImmuneRACE Cohort 3 recovered participants were defined by two consecutive negative NP/OP PCR tests, healthcare professional clearance, or symptom resolution. Mobile phlebotomists in the prospective study collected whole blood, serum and a nasopharyngeal or oropharyngeal swab from every participant. Prospective study participants could optionally give additional blood draws and questionnaires over an approximately 2-month period. Before DNA extraction, blood samples from the prospective study were shipped at room temperature or frozen. Looking up the germline V gene (reference sequence) yields CDR1 SEHNR and CDR2 FQNEAQ. The CDR3 runs 13 amino acids, cysteine and phenylalanine included. The entry retains the CDR3 DNA only, 39 bases that are in frame from base 1. Trimming costs V 0 bases and J 8 bases, and their ends lie 10 bases apart.

Recombination joined TRBV7-9 with TRBJ1-2, with no D gene named confidently. This receptor was taken from a man aged 40-49 years who had recovered from COVID-19. Input material: PBMCs or T cells enriched from blood (not recorded which). The bases read TGTGCCAGCAGCTTAGCATTGAGGGAGGGCTACACCTTC. It translates to CASSLALREGYTF.